The 23 T cell receptor beta chains presented below share a single source sample, sequenced in a study of T cell responses to AZD1222 COVID-19 vaccine. The assay was immunoSEQ multiplex PCR, and TCRdb's table has in-frame clones only and misses some. Of about 140,000 clones in the sample, about 89% were seen once. The specimen comprised peripheral blood, sampled on day 0 of AZD1222 vaccination. Receptor source: an adult in good health.

The chain couples TRBV7-2 to TRBJ1-4; 8 positions match TRBD1. The CDR3 has 14 residues. Unmatched junction bases numbered 4, after V lost 5 bases and J lost 5 bases. CDR1 SGHTA and CDR2 FQGNSA come from the germline V gene. The CDR3 sequence is CASSQDRGNEKLFF. The CDR3 nucleotides are TGTGCCAGCAGCCAAGACAGGGGAAATGAAAAACTGTTTTTT. Supplemented by reference TRBV7-2 and TRBJ1-4, the full variable domain reads GAGVSQSPSNKVTEKGKDVELRCDPISGHTALYWYRQSLGQGLEFLIYFQGNSAPDKSGLPSDRFSAERTGGSVSTLTIQRTQQEDSAVYLCASSQDRGNEKLFFGSGTQLSVL.

This sequence joins TRBV6-5 and TRBJ2-3; 8 bases match TRBD1. The length of the CDR3 is 15 residues. Trimming took 3 bases from V and 2 from J; bases not matched to a gene: 4. From germline, CDR1 is MNHEY and CDR2 SVGAGI. The CDR3 spells CASSYSQGATDTQYF. The CDR3 bases are TGTGCCAGCAGTTATAGTCAGGGGGCCACAGATACGCAGTATTTT.

The gene calls are TRBV2 and TRBJ1-4; no reliable D call. The CDR3 runs 15 residues. CDR1 and CDR2 (germline): SNHLY, FYNNEI. Trimming removed 6 bases from V and 4 bases from J, with 15 bases in between. CDR3 sequence (DNA): TGTGCCAGCAGGGATATCCGAGAGCTTAATGAAAAACTGTTTTTT. Protein product: CASRDIRELNEKLFF. The complete variable domain, with remaining parts taken from reference TRBV2 and TRBJ1-4, reads EPEVTQTPSHQVTQMGQEVILRCVPISNHLYFYWYRQILGQKVEFLVSFYNNEISEKSEIFDDQFSVERPDGSNFTLKIRSTKLEDSAMYFCASRDIRELNEKLFFGSGTQLSVL.

This chain connects TRBV6-5 to TRBJ1-2, with TRBD1 identical over 9 bases. The CDR3 spans 15 residues. Germline lookup yields CDR1 MNHEY and CDR2 SVGAGI. V dropped 6 bases and J dropped 4; count of bases not matched to a gene: 9. CDR3 protein: CASSSPDRGAYGYTF. The CDR3, as DNA: TGTGCCAGCAGCTCACCCGACAGGGGGGCCTATGGCTACACCTTC.

The V and J genes are TRBV9 and TRBJ1-3; tentatively, D is TRBD1 (5 bases). The CDR3 spans 15 residues. CDR1 is SGDLS and CDR2 is YYNGEE in the germline V gene. Trimming removed 0 bases at V and 3 bases at J, with 10 bases between. The DNA of the CDR3 is TGTGCCAGCAGCGTAGCTGACAGCGTTGGAAACACCATATATTTT. This gives the protein CASSVADSVGNTIYF.

In DNA, the CDR3 is TGTGCCAGCAGCCCTAGCGGGAGGACCGGGAATGAGCAGTTCTTC. This translates into CASSPSGRTGNEQFF. The chain joins TRBV7-3 to TRBJ2-1; 11 nucleotides match TRBD2. Germline V CDR1 and CDR2: SGHTA, FQGTGA. V gave up 5 bases and J gave up 7 bases; unmatched junction bases: 7. The CDR3 is 15 residues long.

The chain has TRBV19 and TRBJ2-5; the D gene is possibly TRBD1 (6 bases). The V end lost 4 bases, the J end lost 4 bases, and 16 bases lay between the germline ends. CDR1 LNHDA and CDR2 SQIVND come from the germline V gene (reference sequence). The CDR3 covers 15 residues. CDR3 coding DNA: TGTGCCAGTAGTACCGGACCACAGGGATTAGAGACCCAGTACTTC. Encoded protein: CASSTGPQGLETQYF.

The chain joins TRBV5-1 to TRBJ1-6; D may be TRBD1 (6 bases). The germline gives CDR1 SGHRS, CDR2 YFSETQ. Trimming removed 0 bases at V and 9 bases at J, with 10 bases between. The CDR3 is made up of 14 amino acids. CDR3 region: CASSLEQGSSPLHF. The DNA of the CDR3 is TGCGCCAGCAGCTTGGAGCAGGGGAGTTCACCCCTCCACTTT.

The chain uses TRBV14 and TRBJ2-7; 8 bases map to TRBD1. Germline CDR1 reads SGHDN; CDR2 reads FVKESK. CDR3 length equals 15 residues. Germline trimming cut 3 bases from V and 0 bases from J; bases unmatched to any gene: 4. As DNA, the CDR3 is TGTGCCAGCAGCCATAGAACAGGGGGCTCCTACGAGCAGTACTTC. It encodes CASSHRTGGSYEQYF.

The chain couples TRBV12-3 or TRBV12-4 to TRBJ2-1; D gene unclear. The CDR3 is made up of 11 amino acids. Trimming cost V 4 bases and J 10 bases, with 8 bases left between them. CDR3 bases: TGTGCCAGCAGTTCATGGCTGGAGCAGTTCTTC. Translated, it gives CASSSWLEQFF.

This chain uses TRBV7-6 with TRBJ1-2, with D hard to call. V dropped 0 bases and J dropped 5 bases, with 10 bases sitting between them. The CDR3 contains 14 residues. Germline V gives CDR1 SGHVS, CDR2 FNYEAQ. The CDR3 spells CASSLAPGGYGYTF. The CDR3, as DNA: TGTGCCAGCAGCTTAGCCCCAGGAGGGTATGGCTACACCTTC. Variable domain in full (rest from reference TRBV7-6 and TRBJ1-2): GAGVSQSPRYKVTKRGQDVALRCDPISGHVSLYWYRQALGQGPEFLTYFNYEAQQDKSGLPNDRFSAERPEGSISTLTIQRTEQRDSAMYRCASSLAPGGYGYTFGSGTRLTVV.

The chain recombines TRBV6-1 with TRBJ2-3; 12 bases fit TRBD2. Unmatched junction bases numbered 7, after V lost 4 bases and J lost 5 bases. Germline V gene lookup returns CDR1 MNHNS and CDR2 SASEGT. The CDR3 extends over 16 amino acids. Here the CDR3 DNA reads TGTGCCAGCAGTGTGACTAGCGGGAGCGCCCAAGATACGCAGTATTTT. Translation gives CASSVTSGSAQDTQYF.

In its sample, this clone was seen once. The CDR3 loop reads CASTGATYNEQFF. DNA of the CDR3: TGTGCCAGCACTGGCGCTACCTACAATGAGCAGTTCTTC. The chain combines TRBV2 with TRBJ2-1; D unclear. There are 13 residues in the CDR3. Trimming cost V 7 bases and J 2 bases, with 9 bases left between them. Germline CDR1 reads SNHLY; CDR2 reads FYNNEI.

J is TRBJ1-1 and V is TRBV23-1; maybe TRBD1 (5 bases). TRBV23-1 falls under the ORF class, with uncertain function. CDR3 length equals 15 residues. Trimming pared 3 bases from V and 3 bases from J, leaving 14 bases between. CDR3 residues: CASSQGDRSDTEAFF. DNA for the CDR3: TGCGCCAGCAGTCAGGGAGACAGATCCGACACTGAAGCTTTCTTT.

This rearrangement joins TRBV6-2 or TRBV6-3 to TRBJ2-7; D could derive from TRBD1 or TRBD2 (5 bases each). The germline V gene encodes CDR1 MNHEY and CDR2 SVGEGT. The CDR3 sequence is 17 residues long. Trimming removed 5 bases from V and 6 bases from J, with 26 bases in between. CDR3 sequence: CASSPPRWDGMGSEQYF. CDR3 nucleotides: TGTGCCAGCAGTCCCCCCAGATGGGACGGAATGGGATCCGAGCAGTACTTC.

This clone has more than one count but fewer than ten. The rearrangement uses TRBV4-3 and TRBJ1-6, with D possibly TRBD1 on 5 matching bases. This CDR3 comprises 16 residues. Trimming took 4 bases from V and 0 from J, leaving 10 bases between them. CDR1 and CDR2 (germline): LGHNA, YSLEER. The CDR3 spells CASSRGSRSYNSPLHF. CDR3 sequence (DNA): TGCGCCAGCAGCCGGGGCAGCCGCTCCTATAATTCACCCCTCCACTTT.

The gene calls are TRBV29-1 and TRBJ1-2; D ambiguous. The V gene lost 2 bases and the J gene lost 6 bases, with 7 bases spanning the gap. Germline V gene sequence: CDR1 SQVTM, CDR2 ANQGSEA. The CDR3 is 11 amino acids. This CDR3 is CSVEYLHGYTF. The CDR3 region has the DNA TGCAGCGTTGAATATCTTCATGGCTACACCTTC.

The chain is built from TRBV11-2 and TRBJ1-3, with D possibly matching TRBD1 (5 bases). This CDR3 is 16 amino acids long. Germline CDR1 reads SGHAT; CDR2 reads FQNNGV. Trimming removed 5 bases from V and 2 bases from J, with 16 bases in between. As DNA, the CDR3 is TGTGCCAGCAGCCAACTTTTCGGGGGAGCTGGAAACACCATATATTTT. Protein: CASSQLFGGAGNTIYF.

This clone was recorded a few times. This sequence joins TRBV28 and TRBJ2-7; 7 bases match TRBD1. This CDR3 comprises 14 residues. Germline CDR1 MDHEN, CDR2 SYDVKM. Trimming cost V 6 bases and J 0 bases; bases outside gene matches: 5. This CDR3 is CASSTTGSSYEQYF. CDR3 nucleotide sequence: TGTGCCAGCAGCACGACAGGGAGCTCCTACGAGCAGTACTTC. The full variable domain, rest sourced from reference TRBV28 and TRBJ2-7, is DVKVTQSSRYLVKRTGEKVFLECVQDMDHENMFWYRQDPGLGLRLIYFSYDVKMKEKGDIPEGYSVSREKKERFSLILESASTNQTSMYLCASSTTGSSYEQYFGPGTRLTVT.

This clone has just one count. The chain couples TRBV4-1 to TRBJ1-4, with D maybe TRBD1 (6 bases). This CDR3 has 16 amino acids. Germline V lookup: CDR1 MGHRA, CDR2 YSYEKL. V dropped 3 bases and J dropped 0 bases, with 11 bases sitting between them. This chain's CDR3 is CASSQENRATNEKLFF. The CDR3 coding sequence is TGCGCCAGCAGCCAGGAGAACAGGGCAACTAATGAAAAACTGTTTTTT.

CDR3: CASSRGRGLAGDNEQFF. The DNA of the CDR3 is TGTGCCAGCAGTCGCGGCCGTGGACTAGCGGGAGACAATGAGCAGTTCTTC. The rearrangement joins TRBV28 to TRBJ2-1, with TRBD2 matching over 13 bases. This CDR3 region has 17 residues. CDR1 and CDR2 (germline): MDHEN, SYDVKM. J gave up 5 bases and V 5 bases, and 9 bases lay outside the gene matches.

The chain employs TRBV4-3 and TRBJ1-1; TRBD1 matches at 9 bases. V shed 1 base, J shed 0 bases, and the junction held 15 bases outside the gene matches. The CDR3 has 20 residues. Germline assignment: CDR1 LGHNA and CDR2 YSLEER. CDR3 DNA sequence: TGCGCCAGCAGCCAAGTAACAGGGGGCCCTTCCCGCCGCATGAACACTGAAGCTTTCTTT. As protein: CASSQVTGGPSRRMNTEAFF.

V and J are TRBV2 and TRBJ1-2, with 9 bases aligning to TRBD1. The CDR3 spans 16 residues. The V segment lost 3 bases and the J segment 2 bases; nucleotides outside the gene matches: 7. From germline, CDR1 is SNHLY and CDR2 FYNNEI. CDR3 bases: TGTGCCAGCAGTGAGCCGGACAGGGGACAAAACTATGGCTACACCTTC. The encoded protein is CASSEPDRGQNYGYTF. The full variable domain, completed using reference TRBV2 and TRBJ1-2, is EPEVTQTPSHQVTQMGQEVILRCVPISNHLYFYWYRQILGQKVEFLVSFYNNEISEKSEIFDDQFSVERPDGSNFTLKIRSTKLEDSAMYFCASSEPDRGQNYGYTFGSGTRLTVV.